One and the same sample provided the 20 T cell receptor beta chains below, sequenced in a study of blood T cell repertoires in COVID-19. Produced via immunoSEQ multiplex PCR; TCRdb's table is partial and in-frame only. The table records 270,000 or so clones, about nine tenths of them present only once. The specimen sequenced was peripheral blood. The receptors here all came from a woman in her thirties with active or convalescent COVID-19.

The CDR3 protein is CAPSLGTARTHSDQGNTEAFF. The CDR3 nucleotides are TGTGCCCCTTCTCTAGGGACAGCAAGGACGCATTCAGATCAGGGGAACACTGAAGCTTTCTTT. The V gene is TRBV24-1, the J gene TRBJ1-1; 7 bases map to TRBD1. With 12 bases clipped from V and 1 base from J, the junction kept 31 bases outside the gene matches. This CDR3 has 21 residues. CDR1 is KGHDR and CDR2 is SFDVKD in the germline V gene.

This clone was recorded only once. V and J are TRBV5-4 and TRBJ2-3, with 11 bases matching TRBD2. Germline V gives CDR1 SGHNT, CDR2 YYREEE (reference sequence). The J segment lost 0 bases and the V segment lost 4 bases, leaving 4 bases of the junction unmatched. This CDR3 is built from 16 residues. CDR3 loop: CASSPLAGGSTDTQYF. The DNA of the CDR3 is TGTGCCAGCAGCCCCCTAGCGGGGGGAAGCACAGATACGCAGTATTTT.

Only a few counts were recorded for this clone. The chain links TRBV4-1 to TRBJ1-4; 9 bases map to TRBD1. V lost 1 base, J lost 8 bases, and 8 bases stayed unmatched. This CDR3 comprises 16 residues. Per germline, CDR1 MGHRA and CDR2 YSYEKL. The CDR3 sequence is CASSQAQGARTEKLFF. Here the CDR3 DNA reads TGCGCCAGCAGCCAAGCACAGGGGGCGCGTACGGAAAAACTGTTTTTT.

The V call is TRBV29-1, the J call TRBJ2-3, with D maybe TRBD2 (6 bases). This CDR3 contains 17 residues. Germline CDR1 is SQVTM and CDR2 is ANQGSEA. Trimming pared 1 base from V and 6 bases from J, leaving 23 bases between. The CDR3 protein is CSVEGRSRDFPGDTQYF. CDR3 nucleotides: TGCAGCGTTGAAGGCAGGAGCCGGGACTTTCCGGGGGATACGCAGTATTTT.

CDR3 protein: CASSYDRPNYGYTF. CDR3 coding DNA: TGCGCCAGCAGCTATGACAGACCGAACTATGGCTACACCTTC. The chain links TRBV5-1 to TRBJ1-2, with D possibly matching TRBD1 (5 bases). Trimming left V 3 bases short and J 2 bases short, with 11 bases between. There are 14 residues in the CDR3. Germline lookup yields CDR1 SGHRS and CDR2 YFSETQ.

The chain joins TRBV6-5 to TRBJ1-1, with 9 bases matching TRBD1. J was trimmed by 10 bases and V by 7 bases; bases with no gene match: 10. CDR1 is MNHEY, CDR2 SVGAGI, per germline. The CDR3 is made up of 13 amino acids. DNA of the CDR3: TGTGCCAGCACCTCCTCTGGGGGACAGGGAGCTTTCTTT. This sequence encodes CASTSSGGQGAFF.

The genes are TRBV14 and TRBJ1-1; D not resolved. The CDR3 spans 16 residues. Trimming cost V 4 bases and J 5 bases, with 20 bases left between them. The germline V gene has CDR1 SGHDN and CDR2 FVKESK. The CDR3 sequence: CASSPRAFSSSTEAFF. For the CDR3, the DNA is TGTGCCAGCAGCCCGAGGGCATTCAGTTCGAGTACTGAAGCTTTCTTT.

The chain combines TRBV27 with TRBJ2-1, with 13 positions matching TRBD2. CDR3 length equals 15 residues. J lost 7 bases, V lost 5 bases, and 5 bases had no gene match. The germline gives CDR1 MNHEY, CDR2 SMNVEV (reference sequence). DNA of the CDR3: TGTGCCAGCAGTCCGACTAGCGGGGGGCATAATGAGCAGTTCTTC. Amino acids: CASSPTSGGHNEQFF.

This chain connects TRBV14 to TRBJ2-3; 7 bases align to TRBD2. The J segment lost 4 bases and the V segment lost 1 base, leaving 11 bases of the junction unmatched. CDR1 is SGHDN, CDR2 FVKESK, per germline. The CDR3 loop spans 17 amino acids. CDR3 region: CASSQALTSEPADTQYF. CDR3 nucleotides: TGTGCCAGCAGCCAAGCTCTCACTAGCGAGCCTGCAGATACGCAGTATTTT.

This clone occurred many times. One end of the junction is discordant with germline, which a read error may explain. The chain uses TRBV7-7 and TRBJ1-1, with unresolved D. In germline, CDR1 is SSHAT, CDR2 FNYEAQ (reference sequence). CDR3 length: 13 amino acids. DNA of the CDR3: TGTGCTAGCAGCTCCGAGTTCTACACTGAAGCTTTCTTT. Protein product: CASSSEFYTEAFF. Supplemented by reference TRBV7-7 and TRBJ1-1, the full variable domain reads GAGVSQSPRYKVTKRGQDVTLRCDPISSHATLYWYQQALGQGPEFLTYFNYEAQPDKSGLPSDRFSAERPEGSISTLTIQRTEQRDSAMYRCASSSEFYTEAFFGQGTRLTVV.

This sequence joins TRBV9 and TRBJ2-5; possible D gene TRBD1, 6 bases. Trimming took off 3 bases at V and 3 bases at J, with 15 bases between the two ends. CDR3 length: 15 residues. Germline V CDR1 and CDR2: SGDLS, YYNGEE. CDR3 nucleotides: TGTGCCAGCAGCGCCCAGGGGCGCAGGGAAGAGACCCAGTACTTC. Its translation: CASSAQGRREETQYF.

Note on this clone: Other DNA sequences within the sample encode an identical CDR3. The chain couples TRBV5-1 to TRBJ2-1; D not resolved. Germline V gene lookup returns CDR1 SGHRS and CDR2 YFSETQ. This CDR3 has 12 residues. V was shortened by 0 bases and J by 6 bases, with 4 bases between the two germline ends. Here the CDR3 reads CASSLAGNEQFF. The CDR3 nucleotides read TGCGCCAGCAGCTTGGCGGGCAATGAGCAGTTCTTC.

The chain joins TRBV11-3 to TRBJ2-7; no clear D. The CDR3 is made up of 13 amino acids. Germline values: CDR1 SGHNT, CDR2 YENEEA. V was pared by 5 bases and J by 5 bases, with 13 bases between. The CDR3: CASSQSENHEQYF. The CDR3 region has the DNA TGTGCCAGCAGCCAGAGCGAGAACCACGAGCAGTACTTC.

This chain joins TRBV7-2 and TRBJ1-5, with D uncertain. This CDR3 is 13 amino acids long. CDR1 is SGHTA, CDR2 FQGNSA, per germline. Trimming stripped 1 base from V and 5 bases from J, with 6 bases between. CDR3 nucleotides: TGTGCCAGCAGCTTAGAGAGGGATCAGCCCCAGCATTTT. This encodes CASSLERDQPQHF.

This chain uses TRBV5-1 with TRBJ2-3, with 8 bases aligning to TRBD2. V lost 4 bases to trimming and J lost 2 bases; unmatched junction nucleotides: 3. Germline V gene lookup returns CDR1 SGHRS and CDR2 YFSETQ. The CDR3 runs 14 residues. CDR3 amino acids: CASSPSGFTDTQYF. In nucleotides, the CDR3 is TGCGCCAGCAGCCCTAGCGGGTTCACAGATACGCAGTATTTT.

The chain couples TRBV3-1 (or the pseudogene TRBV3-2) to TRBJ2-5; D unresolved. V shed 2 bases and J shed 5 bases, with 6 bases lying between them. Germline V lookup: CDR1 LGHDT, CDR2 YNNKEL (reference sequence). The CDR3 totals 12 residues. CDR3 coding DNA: TGTGCCAGCAGCCAAAGAGAGGAGACCCAGTACTTC. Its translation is CASSQREETQYF.

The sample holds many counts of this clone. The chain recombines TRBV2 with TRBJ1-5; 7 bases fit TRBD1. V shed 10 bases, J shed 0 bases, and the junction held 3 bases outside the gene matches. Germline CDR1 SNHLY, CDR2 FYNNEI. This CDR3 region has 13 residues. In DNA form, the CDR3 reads TGTGCCACACAGGGGAATAGCAATCAGCCCCAGCATTTT. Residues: CATQGNSNQPQHF.

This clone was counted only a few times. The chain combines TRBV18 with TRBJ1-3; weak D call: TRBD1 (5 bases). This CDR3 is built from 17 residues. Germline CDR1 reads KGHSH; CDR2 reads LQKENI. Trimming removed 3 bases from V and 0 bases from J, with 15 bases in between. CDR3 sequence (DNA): TGTGCCAGCTCACCGGCGGGGCGGTTGTTCTCTGGAAACACCATATATTTT. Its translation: CASSPAGRLFSGNTIYF.

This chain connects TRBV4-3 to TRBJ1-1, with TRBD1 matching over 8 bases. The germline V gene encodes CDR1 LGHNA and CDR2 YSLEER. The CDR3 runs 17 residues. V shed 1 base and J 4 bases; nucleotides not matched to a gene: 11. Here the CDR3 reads CASSQGSSGGGGTEAFF. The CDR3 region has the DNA TGCGCCAGCAGCCAAGGTAGCTCAGGGGGCGGCGGCACTGAAGCTTTCTTT.

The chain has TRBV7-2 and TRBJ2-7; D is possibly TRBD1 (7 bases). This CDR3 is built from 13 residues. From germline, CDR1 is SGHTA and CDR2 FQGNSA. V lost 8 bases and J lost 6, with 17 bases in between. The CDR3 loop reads CASGNRGGPEQYF. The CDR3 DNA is TGTGCCAGCGGAAACAGGGGAGGTCCCGAGCAGTACTTC.